The present TCR beta chain was sequenced within a study of CD8 T cells in Susac syndrome. V was trimmed by 3 bases and J by 7 bases, leaving 13 bases between them. Germline CDR1 is SNHLY and CDR2 is FYNNEI. This CDR3 has 15 amino acids. Blood CD8+ and CD4+ T cells underwent high-throughput TCR beta sequencing. Random-hexamer reverse transcription was applied to roughly 0.5 to 1 ug RNA. Amplification of TCR beta CDR3 was carried out by immunoSEQ multiplex PCR, which covered 54 Vbeta and 13 Jbeta segments. TCRdb used MiXCR to reprocess the immunoSEQ multiplex PCR reads, holding one entry per CDR3 protein. The table lists under 250,000 distinct CDR3 sequences, approximately 94% of them singletons.

The clonotype comes from a human donor with Susac syndrome. The chain carries TRBV2 and TRBJ1-6; tentative D call: TRBD1 (6 bases). The sequenced sample consisted of CD4+ T cells from PBMCs. The CDR3 nucleotides are TGTGCCAGCAGTGATAGGGGGACGGTGAATTCACCCCTCCACTTT. Amino acid sequence: CASSDRGTVNSPLHF.